This T cell receptor (beta chain) was sequenced during a study of blood T cell repertoires in COVID-19. Looking at the study overall: The samples span acute and convalescent COVID-19 from the United States, Italy and Spain. The cDNA or gDNA used as material had been derived from T cells, B-cell-depleted T cells, or PBMCs.

The table lists this clone with a count of one. V shed 0 bases, J shed 2 bases, and the junction held 8 bases outside the gene matches. This CDR3 spans 16 amino acids. Germline V lookup: CDR1 SGDLS, CDR2 YYNGEE. Original handling: Estimation of nucleated cell counts relied on the amplification of reference gene primers. The data were produced by immunoSEQ multiplex PCR, yet TCRdb's version contains in-frame clones alone and is incomplete. Clone size and the V and J calls come from that table; the DNA yielded D and trimming. The sample contains about 240,000 clones, 85% to 90% of which appear only once.

The sequenced material came from peripheral blood. This TCR was recovered from a woman between 40 and 55 years old who had recovered from COVID-19. This chain connects TRBV9 to TRBJ2-7; TRBD2 aligns across 7 bases. The CDR3 protein is CASSVGGSGYTYEQYF. The CDR3 DNA reads TGTGCCAGCAGCGTAGGAGGTAGCGGGTACACCTACGAGCAGTACTTC.